This passage covers 17 T cell receptor beta chains from one sample sequenced in a study of Graves' ophthalmopathy and Graves' hyperthyroidism (dated by TCRdb to the late 2010s). Sequencing used an Illumina HiSeq 2000. For repertoire sequencing, TCR beta CDR3 regions were amplified from RNA transcripts. The first round was an RT-PCR using HTBI primers with the Qiagen OneStep RT-PCR kit, and this first round was followed by a second-round multiplex PCR, then size selection and purification. The public reads were reanalyzed by TCRdb: fastp trimming at Q25, MiXCR alignment, in-frame beta chains only. Each entry is one CDR3 protein sequence, shown with its most common DNA and genes. This sample has 300,000 to 350,000 distinct CDR3 sequences in its table, and under 20% of those were observed once. The ten top clones hold approximately 13% of the sample. The sequenced material came from peripheral blood. The source is an adult man with Graves' ophthalmopathy.

V usage is TRBV6-1 and J usage is TRBJ2-5, with 9 nucleotides matching TRBD1. There are 14 residues in the CDR3. V shed 4 bases, J shed 6 bases, and the junction held 6 bases outside the gene matches. Germline V gives CDR1 MNHNS, CDR2 SASEGT. The CDR3 sequence: CASSASGTGKTQYF. CDR3 nucleotide sequence: TGTGCCAGCAGTGCATCCGGGACAGGGAAGACCCAGTACTTC.

This clonotype appeared many times. For the CDR3, the DNA is TGTGCCAGCTCTACAGGGGGTGCGGAGAAGACCCAGTACTTC. Encoded protein: CASSTGGAEKTQYF. V is TRBV19 and J is TRBJ2-5; 8 bases fit TRBD1. This CDR3 is built from 14 residues. Per germline, CDR1 LNHDA and CDR2 SQIVND (reference sequence). Trimming cost V 9 bases and J 6 bases; bases outside gene matches: 12.

The sample holds many counts of this clonotype. The chain is built from TRBV19 and TRBJ2-1; TRBD2 agrees at 9 bases. Germline loops: CDR1 LNHDA, CDR2 SQIVND (reference sequence). The CDR3 is 15 amino acids. The J segment lost 7 bases and the V segment lost 3 bases, leaving 7 bases of the junction unmatched. The CDR3, as DNA: TGTGCCAGTAGTATCCTTAGCGGGGGAATAAATGAGCAGTTCTTC. The encoded protein is CASSILSGGINEQFF.

This clonotype was seen many times. The chain joins TRBV28 to TRBJ1-2; weak D call: TRBD1 (5 bases). V was trimmed by 9 bases and J by 0 bases, leaving 14 bases between them. The CDR3 spans 14 residues. Germline V gene data show CDR1 as MDHEN and CDR2 as SYDVKM. Written as DNA, the CDR3 is TGTGCCAGTGCCGGGACCTATCCTAACTATGGCTACACCTTC. Its protein product is CASAGTYPNYGYTF.

This clonotype was detected many times. This may be a read error, as it is one base from a much larger clone. The V gene is TRBV6-5, the J gene TRBJ1-1, with D maybe TRBD1 (5 bases). Germline CDR1 MNHEY, CDR2 SVGAGI. CDR3 length: 13 residues. The CDR3 nucleotides read TGTGCCAGCAGTTACGGGGGAGGCACTGGAGCTTTCTTT. This encodes CASSYGGGTGAFF.

Notes on this clonotype: A junction end diverges from the germline sequence, so it may reflect a read error. The J gene is TRBJ2-7, the V gene TRBV6-1; 7 bases fit TRBD1. CDR3 length equals 14 residues. Germline-derived CDR1 and CDR2 are MNHNS and SASEGT. The CDR3 loop is CASTIRDRAYDQYF. The CDR3 coding sequence is TGTGCCAGCACCATTCGAGACAGGGCCTACGATCAGTACTTC.

The V and J genes are TRBV7-2 and TRBJ2-5, with a tentative D call TRBD2 (6 bases). The CDR3 has 14 residues. Between the trimmed V and J ends, which lost 6 bases and 2 bases, there was a span of 13 bases. Germline V gives CDR1 SGHTA, CDR2 FQGNSA. CDR3 DNA: TGTGCCAGCAGGGGCGGGGACCAGCAAGAGACCCAGTACTTC. This translates into CASRGGDQQETQYF.

This clonotype was counted at least ten times. The rearrangement uses TRBV5-1 and TRBJ2-5, with D tentatively TRBD1 (5 bases). Germline V gives CDR1 SGHRS, CDR2 YFSETQ. V lost 4 bases and J 4 bases, leaving 14 bases between the germline ends. The CDR3 loop spans 14 amino acids. The CDR3 sequence is CASSPFSGAETQYF. CDR3 sequence (DNA): TGCGCCAGCAGCCCATTTTCTGGGGCAGAGACCCAGTACTTC.

Many counts were recorded for this clonotype. The rearrangement joins TRBV6-1 to TRBJ2-2, with no clear D. Trimming removed 6 bases from V and 2 bases from J, with 16 bases in between. The CDR3 has 16 amino acids. The V gene's germline CDR1 is MNHNS and CDR2 SASEGT. CDR3 DNA: TGTGCCAGCAGCCCCACCCGACTGGCCAACACCGGGGAGCTGTTTTTT. This codes for CASSPTRLANTGELFF.

The table lists this clonotype with many counts. The V and J genes are TRBV6-5 and TRBJ1-5; 7 nucleotides line up with TRBD1. The CDR3 spans 14 residues. Trimming removed 2 bases from V and 8 bases from J; junction bases left unmatched: 6. The germline gives CDR1 MNHEY, CDR2 SVGAGI. CDR3 amino acids: CASSYRQGGKPQHF. CDR3 in DNA: TGTGCCAGCAGTTACAGACAGGGAGGAAAGCCCCAGCATTTT.

This clonotype was detected ten times or more. This rearrangement joins TRBV12-3 or TRBV12-4 to TRBJ1-5, with 9 bases aligning to TRBD1. CDR3 length: 15 residues. J lost 2 bases, V lost 5 bases, and 4 bases had no gene match. The CDR3 spells CASSQQGAGNQPQHF. CDR3 sequence (DNA): TGTGCCAGCAGTCAACAGGGGGCTGGCAATCAGCCCCAGCATTTT.

This clonotype was detected many times. This chain uses TRBV30 with TRBJ2-5; TRBD1 might be the D (5 bases). Between the trimmed V and J ends, which lost 5 bases and 5 bases, there was a span of 15 bases. CDR3 length: 13 residues. Germline CDR1 is GTSNPN and CDR2 is SVGIG (reference sequence). The CDR3 is CAWGPTVRETQYF. Here the CDR3 DNA reads TGTGCCTGGGGACCGACAGTCCGGGAGACCCAGTACTTC.

This clonotype appeared many times. This chain connects TRBV12-3 or TRBV12-4 to TRBJ1-5; D not certain. Trimming pared 8 bases from V and 0 bases from J, leaving 8 bases between. This CDR3 contains 13 residues. CDR3 sequence (DNA): TGTGCCAGCGATCAGAGTAGCAATCAGCCCCAGCATTTT. This translates into CASDQSSNQPQHF.

This clonotype was observed at least ten times. The CDR3 does not close with the conserved phenylalanine or tryptophan, likely indicating a read error. The chain joins TRBV19 to TRBJ2-5; TRBD2 might be the D (5 bases). The germline gives CDR1 LNHDA, CDR2 SQIVND (reference sequence). V lost 6 bases and J 1 base, leaving 18 bases between the germline ends. The CDR3 has 16 residues. CDR3 in amino acids: CASSPLPGDSQETQYL. DNA of the CDR3: TGTGCCAGTAGCCCTCTCCCCGGGGATTCCCAAGAGACCCAGTACCTC.

With respect to this clonotype: Since a much larger clone is just one base distant, this may be a read error. This chain uses TRBV6-2 or TRBV6-3 with TRBJ2-7; D not certain. The V gene's germline CDR1 is MNHEY and CDR2 SVGEGT. Trimming took 2 bases from V and 2 from J, leaving 10 bases between them. This CDR3 is 14 amino acids long. CDR3 amino acids: CASSYPVLPYEQYF. The CDR3 bases are TGTGCCAGCAGTTACCCGGTACTTCCCTACGAGCAGTACTTC.

This clonotype was observed many times. This sequence joins TRBV29-1 and TRBJ2-5, with 7 bases matching TRBD1. The CDR3 loop spans 13 amino acids. Germline CDR1 and CDR2: SQVTM and ANQGSEA. The ends lost 6 bases at V and 4 bases at J; junction bases unmatched: 8. This CDR3 is CSVGTGVSETQYF. The CDR3 coding sequence is TGCAGCGTCGGAACAGGGGTCTCAGAGACCCAGTACTTC.

The CDR3 sequence: CASSLGQGANQPQHF. Written as DNA, the CDR3 is TGCGCCAGCAGCTTGGGGCAGGGCGCAAATCAGCCCCAGCATTTT. The chain links TRBV5-1 to TRBJ1-5, with D possibly TRBD1 on 5 matching bases. V gave up 0 bases and J gave up 4 bases, with 11 bases separating them. The CDR3 extends over 15 amino acids. Germline CDR1 and CDR2: SGHRS and YFSETQ.